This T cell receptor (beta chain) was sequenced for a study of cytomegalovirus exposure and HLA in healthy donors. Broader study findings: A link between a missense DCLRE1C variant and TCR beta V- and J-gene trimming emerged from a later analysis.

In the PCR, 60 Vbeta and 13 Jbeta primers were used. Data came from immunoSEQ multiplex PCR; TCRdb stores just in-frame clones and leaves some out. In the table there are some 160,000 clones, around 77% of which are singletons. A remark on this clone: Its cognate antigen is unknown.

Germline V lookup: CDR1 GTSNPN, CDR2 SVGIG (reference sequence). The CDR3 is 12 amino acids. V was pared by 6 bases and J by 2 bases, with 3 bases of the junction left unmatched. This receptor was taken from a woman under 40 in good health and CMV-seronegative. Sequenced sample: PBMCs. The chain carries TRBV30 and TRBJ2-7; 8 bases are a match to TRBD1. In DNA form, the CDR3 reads TGTGCCTGTGACAGGGGCGCCTACGAGCAGTACTTC. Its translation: CACDRGAYEQYF.